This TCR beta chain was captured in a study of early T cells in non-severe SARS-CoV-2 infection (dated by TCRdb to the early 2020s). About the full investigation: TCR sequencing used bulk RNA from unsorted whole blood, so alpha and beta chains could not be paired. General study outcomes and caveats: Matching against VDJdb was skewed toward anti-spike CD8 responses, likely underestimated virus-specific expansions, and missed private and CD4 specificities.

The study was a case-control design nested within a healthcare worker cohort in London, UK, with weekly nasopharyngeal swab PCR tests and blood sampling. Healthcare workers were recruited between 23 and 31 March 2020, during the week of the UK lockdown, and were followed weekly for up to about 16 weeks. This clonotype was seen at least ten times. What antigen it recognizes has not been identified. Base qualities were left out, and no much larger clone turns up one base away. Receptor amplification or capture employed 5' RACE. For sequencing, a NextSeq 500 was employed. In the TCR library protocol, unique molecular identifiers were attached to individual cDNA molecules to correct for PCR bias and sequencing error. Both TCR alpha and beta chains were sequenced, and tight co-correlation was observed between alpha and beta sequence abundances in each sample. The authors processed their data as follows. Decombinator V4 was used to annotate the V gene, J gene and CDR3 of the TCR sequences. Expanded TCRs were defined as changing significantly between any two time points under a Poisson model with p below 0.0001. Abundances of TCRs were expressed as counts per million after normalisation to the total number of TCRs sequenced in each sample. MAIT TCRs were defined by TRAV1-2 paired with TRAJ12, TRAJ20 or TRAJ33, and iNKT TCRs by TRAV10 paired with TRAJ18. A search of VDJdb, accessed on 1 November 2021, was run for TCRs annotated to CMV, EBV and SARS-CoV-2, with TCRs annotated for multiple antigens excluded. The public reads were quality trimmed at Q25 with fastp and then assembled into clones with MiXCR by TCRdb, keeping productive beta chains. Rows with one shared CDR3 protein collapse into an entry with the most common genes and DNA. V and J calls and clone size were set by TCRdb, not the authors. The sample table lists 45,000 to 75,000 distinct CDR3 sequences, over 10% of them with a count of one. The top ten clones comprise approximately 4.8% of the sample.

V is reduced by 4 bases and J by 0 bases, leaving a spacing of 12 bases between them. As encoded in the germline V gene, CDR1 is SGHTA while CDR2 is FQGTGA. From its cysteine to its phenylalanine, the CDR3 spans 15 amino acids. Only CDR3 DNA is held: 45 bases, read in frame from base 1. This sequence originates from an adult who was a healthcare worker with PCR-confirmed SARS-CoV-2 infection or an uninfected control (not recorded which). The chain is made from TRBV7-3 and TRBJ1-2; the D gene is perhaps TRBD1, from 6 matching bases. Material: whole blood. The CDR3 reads CASSSYRAANYGYTF. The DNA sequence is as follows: TGTGCCAGCAGCTCCTACAGGGCGGCTAACTATGGCTACACCTTC.